This T cell receptor beta chain appears in the sequencing data of a study of CD8+CD57+ T cells in acquired aplastic anemia. The CDR3 runs 14 residues. V shed 5 bases and J shed 1 base, with 14 bases lying between them. In germline, CDR1 is DFQATT, CDR2 SNEGSKA (reference sequence). Using genomic DNA as the template, TCR beta VDJ and CDR3 profiling was carried out. TCRdb re-analysed the reads in MiXCR, keeping a single row per CDR3 protein. The table records hundreds of thousands of distinct CDR3 sequences, about half of them present only once. Study-wide findings and caveats: About 28 sequences, all CD8+ CDR3, were shared between patients and controls. Patients did not significantly differ from controls in CD8+ Simpson's diversity.

This clonotype was seen many times. The antigen remains unidentified. For sequencing, patients were chosen who had shown expansion of CD8+CD57+ cells by flow cytometry. The patients all had a severe acquired aplastic anemia diagnosis. The rearrangement joins TRBV20-1 to TRBJ2-5; D possibly corresponds to TRBD2 (5 bases). Sequences were obtained from sorted CD4+, CD8+, or CD8+CD57+ T cells (not recorded which) from PBMCs. The clonotype was recovered from a human donor with aplastic anemia. The CDR3, as DNA: TGCAGTGCTCCGGGAATATTTCGCCAAGAGACCCAGTACTTC. It is translated as CSAPGIFRQETQYF.